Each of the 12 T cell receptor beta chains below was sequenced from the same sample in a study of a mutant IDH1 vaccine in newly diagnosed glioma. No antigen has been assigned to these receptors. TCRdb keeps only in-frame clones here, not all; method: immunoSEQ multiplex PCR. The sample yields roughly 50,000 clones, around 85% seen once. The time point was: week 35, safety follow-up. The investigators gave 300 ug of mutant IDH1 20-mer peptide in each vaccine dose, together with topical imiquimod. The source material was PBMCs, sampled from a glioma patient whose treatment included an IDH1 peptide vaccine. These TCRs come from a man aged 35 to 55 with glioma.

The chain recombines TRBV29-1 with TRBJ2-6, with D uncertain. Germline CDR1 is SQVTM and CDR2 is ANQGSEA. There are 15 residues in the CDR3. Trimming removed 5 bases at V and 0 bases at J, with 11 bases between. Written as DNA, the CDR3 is TGCAGCGTTCTTCTTGGGTTCTCTGGGGCCAACGTCCTGACTTTC. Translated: CSVLLGFSGANVLTF.

The DNA for the CDR3 is TGTGCCAGCAGTTCCTCGGCTAACTATGGCTACACCTTC. It codes for CASSSSANYGYTF. The rearrangement links TRBV11-1 to TRBJ1-2; D is uncertain. V was shortened by 6 bases and J by 0 bases, with 8 bases between the two germline ends. The germline gives CDR1 SGHAT, CDR2 FQDESV (reference sequence). This CDR3 contains 13 residues.

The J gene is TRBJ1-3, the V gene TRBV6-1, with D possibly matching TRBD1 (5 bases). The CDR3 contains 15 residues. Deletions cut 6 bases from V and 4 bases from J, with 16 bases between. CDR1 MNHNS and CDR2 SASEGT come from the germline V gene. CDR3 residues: CASRLRGAEGNTIYF. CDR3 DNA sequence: TGTGCCAGCAGGCTAAGGGGCGCGGAAGGAAACACCATATATTTT.

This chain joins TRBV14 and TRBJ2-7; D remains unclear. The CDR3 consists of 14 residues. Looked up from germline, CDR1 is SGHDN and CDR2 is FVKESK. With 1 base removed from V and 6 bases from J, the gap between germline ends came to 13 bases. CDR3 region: CASSQVARSSEQYF. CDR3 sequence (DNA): TGTGCCAGCAGCCAAGTGGCTCGGAGCAGCGAGCAGTACTTC. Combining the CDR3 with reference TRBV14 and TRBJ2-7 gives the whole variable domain EAGVTQFPSHSVIEKGQTVTLRCDPISGHDNLYWYRRVMGKEIKFLLHFVKESKQDESGMPNNRFLAERTGGTYSTLKVQPAELEDSGVYFCASSQVARSSEQYFGPGTRLTVT.

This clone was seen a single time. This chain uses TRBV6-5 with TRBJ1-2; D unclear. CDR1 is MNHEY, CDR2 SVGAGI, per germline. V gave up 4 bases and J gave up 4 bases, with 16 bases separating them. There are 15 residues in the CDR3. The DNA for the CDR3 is TGTGCCAGCAGTTTCTCCAGGACTACGACCTATGGCTACACCTTC. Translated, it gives CASSFSRTTTYGYTF.

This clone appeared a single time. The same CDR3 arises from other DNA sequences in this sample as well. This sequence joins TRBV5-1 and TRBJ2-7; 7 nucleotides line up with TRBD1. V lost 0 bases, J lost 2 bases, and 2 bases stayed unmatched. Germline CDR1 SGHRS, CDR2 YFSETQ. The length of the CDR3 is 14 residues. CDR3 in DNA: TGCGCCAGCAGCTTGGGACAGGGTGCCTACGAGCAGTACTTC. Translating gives CASSLGQGAYEQYF.

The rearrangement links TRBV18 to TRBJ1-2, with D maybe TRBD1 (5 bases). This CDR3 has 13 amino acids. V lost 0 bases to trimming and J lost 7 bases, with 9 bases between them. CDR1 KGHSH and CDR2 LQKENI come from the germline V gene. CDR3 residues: CASSPPGASGYTF. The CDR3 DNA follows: TGTGCCAGCTCACCACCAGGGGCCAGTGGCTACACCTTC. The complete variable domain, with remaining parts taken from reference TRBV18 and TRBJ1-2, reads NAGVMQNPRHLVRRRGQEARLRCSPMKGHSHVYWYRQLPEEGLKFMVYLQKENIIDESGMPKERFSAEFPKEGPSILRIQQVVRGDSAAYFCASSPPGASGYTFGSGTRLTVV.

The CDR3: CATSRDSGNSPLHF. In DNA, the CDR3 is TGTGCCACCAGCAGAGATAGCGGGAATTCACCCCTCCACTTT. The chain combines TRBV15 with TRBJ1-6, with D uncertain. The CDR3 consists of 14 residues. Per germline, CDR1 LNHNV and CDR2 YYDKDF (reference sequence). The V end lost 0 bases, the J end lost 7 bases, and 7 bases lay between the germline ends.

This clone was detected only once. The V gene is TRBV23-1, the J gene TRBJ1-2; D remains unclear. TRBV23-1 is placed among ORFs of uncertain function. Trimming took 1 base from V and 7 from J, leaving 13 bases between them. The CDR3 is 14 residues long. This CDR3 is CASSQLQRGGGYTF. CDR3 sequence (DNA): TGCGCCAGCAGTCAATTACAGCGGGGTGGTGGCTACACCTTC.

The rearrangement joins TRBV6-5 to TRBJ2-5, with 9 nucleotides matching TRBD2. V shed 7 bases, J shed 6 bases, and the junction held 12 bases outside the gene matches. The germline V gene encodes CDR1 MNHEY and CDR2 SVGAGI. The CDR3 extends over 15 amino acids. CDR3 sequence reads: CASTHGGGGAQTQYF. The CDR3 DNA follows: TGTGCCAGCACCCACGGGGGCGGGGGGGCGCAGACCCAGTACTTC.

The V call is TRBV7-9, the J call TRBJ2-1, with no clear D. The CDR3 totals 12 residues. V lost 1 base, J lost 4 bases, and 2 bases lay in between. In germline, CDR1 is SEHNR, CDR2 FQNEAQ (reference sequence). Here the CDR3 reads CASSLVYNEQFF. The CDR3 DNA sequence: TGTGCCAGCAGCTTAGTTTACAATGAGCAGTTCTTC.

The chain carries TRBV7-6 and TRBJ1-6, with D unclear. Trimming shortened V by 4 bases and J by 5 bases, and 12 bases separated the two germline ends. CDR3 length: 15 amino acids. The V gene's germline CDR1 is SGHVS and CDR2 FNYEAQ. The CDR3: CASSSRTGHNSPLHF. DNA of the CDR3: TGTGCCAGCAGCTCGCGGACGGGTCATAATTCACCCCTCCACTTT.